The clone carrying this T cell receptor beta chain has more than one count but fewer than ten. Its target is not known. The sample comes from a study of radiotherapy plus CTLA-4 blockade in lung cancer. The CDR3 covers 15 residues. After removal of 0 bases from V and 7 bases from J, the junction contained 7 bases not matched to a gene. Germline V gene lookup returns CDR1 SGHRS and CDR2 YFSETQ. General study points: Strongest reported response predictors: early blood clone changes and post-radiation interferon-beta.

TCRdb keeps only in-frame clones here, not all; method: immunoSEQ multiplex PCR. The sample has some 15,000 clones, roughly two thirds seen once; the top ten hold approximately 55%. V and J are TRBV5-1 and TRBJ2-1; 7 bases are a match to TRBD2. The material sequenced was peripheral blood, taken from a patient treated with radiotherapy plus ipilimumab. The sequence derives from a human donor with non-small cell lung cancer whose response to radiotherapy plus ipilimumab could not be evaluated. As DNA, the CDR3 is TGCGCCAGCAGCTTGGCTCCCGGGGGGAATAATGAGCAGTTCTTC. Its translation: CASSLAPGGNNEQFF.